These 18 T cell receptor beta chains originate from one sample sequenced in a study of Graves' ophthalmopathy and Graves' hyperthyroidism. RNA served as the template for amplifying TCR beta CDR3 regions. First-round RT-PCR with HTBI primers preceded a second-round multiplex PCR. TCRdb recomputed calls from the multiplex PCR reads with MiXCR, one row per CDR3 protein. Of over a million distinct CDR3 sequences in the sample, around a third were seen once. Sequencing was carried out using peripheral blood or thyroid tissue (not recorded which). These receptors came from an adult man with Graves' hyperthyroidism.

The chain employs TRBV19 and TRBJ1-1; 8 bases agree with TRBD1. V dropped 4 bases and J dropped 1; count of bases not matched to a gene: 2. Germline assignment: CDR1 LNHDA and CDR2 SQIVND (reference sequence). The CDR3 is 14 residues long. CDR3 amino acids: CASSRTGRNTEAFF. The CDR3 bases are TGTGCCAGTAGTAGGACAGGGCGGAACACTGAAGCTTTCTTT.

The rearrangement joins TRBV7-8 to TRBJ1-2; the D is unclear. The CDR3 has 12 amino acids. Germline V lookup: CDR1 SGHVS, CDR2 FQNEAQ. V gave up 7 bases and J gave up 5 bases, with 11 bases separating them. In DNA form, the CDR3 reads TGTGCCAGCATCGAGGGAACGTATGGCTACACCTTC. It codes for CASIEGTYGYTF.

This clonotype has a single count. V is TRBV10-2 and J is TRBJ2-5; unclear D gene. With 2 bases removed from V and 7 bases from J, the gap between germline ends came to 5 bases. The CDR3 sequence is 11 residues long. The germline V gene encodes CDR1 WSHSY and CDR2 SAAADI. The CDR3 here is CASSEDGTQYF. Here the CDR3 DNA reads TGCGCCAGCAGTGAGGACGGGACCCAGTACTTC.

This clonotype was seen at least ten times. In DNA, the CDR3 is TGTGCCAGCAGCGCCGGGACAGGGGGCTCCTACGAGCAGTACTTC. Amino acids: CASSAGTGGSYEQYF. This chain uses TRBV5-6 with TRBJ2-7; 11 positions agree with TRBD1. V trimming: 4 bases; J trimming: 0 bases; junction bases outside the gene matches: 3. This CDR3 is 15 amino acids long. The V gene's germline CDR1 is SGHDT and CDR2 YYEEEE.

This clonotype came up a few times. V usage is TRBV6-5 and J usage is TRBJ1-6; a possible D gene is TRBD1 (5 bases). Germline V gives CDR1 MNHEY, CDR2 SVGAGI. This CDR3 spans 13 amino acids. Trimming pared 2 bases from V and 9 bases from J, leaving 8 bases between. The CDR3 DNA reads as TGTGCCAGCAGTTACCAGGGACGTTCACCCCTCCACTTT. It specifies CASSYQGRSPLHF.

In this sample, this clonotype turned up many times. This chain connects TRBV7-3 to TRBJ2-7; weak D call: TRBD2 (5 bases). V shed 5 bases and J shed 3 bases, with 20 bases lying between them. In germline, CDR1 is SGHTA, CDR2 FQGTGA. This CDR3 comprises 16 residues. The CDR3 sequence: CASSPPRGSANYEQYF. CDR3 coding DNA: TGTGCCAGCAGCCCACCTAGAGGGTCGGCCAACTACGAGCAGTACTTC.

This clonotype was seen at least ten times. V and J are TRBV7-9 and TRBJ1-1; 7 bases align to TRBD1. Germline-derived CDR1 and CDR2 are SEHNR and FQNEAQ (reference sequence). This CDR3 region has 15 residues. The J segment lost 2 bases and the V segment lost 4 bases, leaving 7 bases of the junction unmatched. The CDR3 sequence: CASSSWRGRNTEAFF. DNA for the CDR3: TGTGCCAGCAGCTCCTGGAGGGGGCGTAACACTGAAGCTTTCTTT.

V and J are TRBV24-1 and TRBJ2-3, with 7 bases matching TRBD2. CDR3 size: 14 residues. The V and J ends lost 9 bases and 3 bases, in that order; junction bases with no gene match: 8. From germline, CDR1 is KGHDR and CDR2 SFDVKD. The CDR3 DNA reads TGTGCCACCGTCAGCAGCGGGGATACAGATACGCAGTATTTT. Its protein is CATVSSGDTDTQYF.

The chain combines TRBV20-1 with TRBJ2-7; no clear D. V lost 1 base to trimming and J lost 5 bases, with 18 bases between them. CDR3 length: 15 amino acids. Germline CDR1 DFQATT, CDR2 SNEGSKA (reference sequence). CDR3 in DNA: TGCAGTGCTAGAGGGAACCCTAGGAAATCCCACGAGCAGTACTTC. It translates to CSARGNPRKSHEQYF.

This clonotype was counted between two and nine times. The gene calls are TRBV4-3 and TRBJ2-7; 10 nucleotides align to TRBD2. This CDR3 contains 16 residues. The J segment lost 6 bases and the V segment lost 0 bases, leaving 8 bases of the junction unmatched. Germline lookup yields CDR1 LGHNA and CDR2 YSLEER. CDR3 sequence: CASSQDLAGEQREQYF. CDR3 bases: TGCGCCAGCAGCCAAGATCTAGCGGGAGAACAGCGCGAGCAGTACTTC.

This clonotype was seen repeatedly, ten times or more. The chain is built from TRBV5-1 and TRBJ1-3, with D possibly matching TRBD1 (6 bases). Germline V CDR1 and CDR2: SGHRS, YFSETQ. The CDR3 is 15 residues long. V was shortened by 1 base and J by 3 bases, with 11 bases between the two germline ends. The CDR3 coding sequence is TGCGCCAGCAGCTTGTCACAGGGCGGTGGAAACACCATATATTTT. It translates to CASSLSQGGGNTIYF.

J is TRBJ1-2 and V is TRBV12-3 or TRBV12-4; maybe TRBD1 (5 bases). Trimming shortened V by 3 bases and J by 8 bases, and 13 bases separated the two germline ends. The CDR3 contains 13 residues. For the CDR3, the DNA is TGTGCCAGCAGTTTCTCGGGGGTTAAGGGCTACACCTTC. Its translation is CASSFSGVKGYTF.

At least ten counts were recorded for this clonotype. V and J are TRBV29-1 and TRBJ2-7; D may be TRBD2 (5 bases). CDR3 length: 13 residues. V dropped 6 bases and J dropped 1 base, with 13 bases sitting between them. The germline V gene has CDR1 SQVTM and CDR2 ANQGSEA. The CDR3 DNA reads as TGCAGCGTAAACGACGGGAAATCCTACGAGCAGTACTTC. It is translated as CSVNDGKSYEQYF.

There are many counts of this clonotype. The rearrangement joins TRBV30 to TRBJ1-1; 8 bases agree with TRBD1. The V segment lost 8 bases and the J segment 11 bases; nucleotides outside the gene matches: 4. This CDR3 region has 9 residues. Per the germline V gene, CDR1 is GTSNPN and CDR2 is SVGIG (reference sequence). CDR3 residues: CAGQGWAFF. CDR3 in DNA: TGTGCCGGACAGGGCTGGGCTTTCTTT.

V gene TRBV7-2 combines with J gene TRBJ2-2; 11 bases are shared with TRBD2. The CDR3 covers 17 residues. V gave up 8 bases and J gave up 4 bases; unmatched junction bases: 12. Germline values: CDR1 SGHTA, CDR2 FQGNSA. CDR3: CASLPSGRNGFTGELFF. For the CDR3, the DNA is TGTGCCAGCCTCCCTAGCGGGAGGAACGGGTTCACCGGGGAGCTGTTTTTT.

This clonotype was detected many times. This chain connects TRBV7-9 to TRBJ1-4; D might be TRBD1 (5 bases). Trimming took 9 bases from V and 1 from J, leaving 12 bases between them. The germline V gene encodes CDR1 SEHNR and CDR2 FQNEAQ (reference sequence). There are 14 residues in the CDR3. The CDR3 DNA reads TGTGCCAGTTTGCGGGGGGAAACTAATGAAAAACTGTTTTTT. This encodes CASLRGETNEKLFF. The complete variable domain, with remaining parts taken from reference TRBV7-9 and TRBJ1-4, reads DTGVSQNPRHKITKRGQNVTFRCDPISEHNRLYWYRQTLGQGPEFLTYFQNEAQLEKSRLLSDRFSAERPKGSFSTLEIQRTEQGDSAMYLCASLRGETNEKLFFGSGTQLSVL.

This clonotype was recorded at least ten times. The V gene is TRBV20-1, the J gene TRBJ1-2, with a weak D call TRBD1 (6 bases). CDR1 and CDR2 from the germline V gene are DFQATT and SNEGSKA (reference sequence). This CDR3 has 13 residues. V lost 6 bases to trimming and J lost 2 bases, with 13 bases between them. Here the CDR3 DNA reads TGCAGTGCCCGGCCGGGACAAAACTATGGCTACACCTTC. Its translation: CSARPGQNYGYTF.

This clonotype was found many times. The V gene is TRBV5-1, the J gene TRBJ1-6; 10 nucleotides agree with TRBD1. The junction had 2 bases not matched to a gene; V was cut back by 4 bases and J by 7 bases. Germline assignment: CDR1 SGHRS and CDR2 YFSETQ. The CDR3 contains 14 residues. The CDR3 nucleotides read TGCGCCAGCAGCCTGGACAGGGGGAATTCACCCCTCCACTTT. This gives the protein CASSLDRGNSPLHF.